These 21 T cell receptor beta chains were all obtained from the same sample, sequenced in a study of control samples from healthy donors and cancer patients. Here immunoSEQ multiplex PCR was the method, and the copy in TCRdb shows in-frame clones only, minus some. Of around 180,000 clones in the sample, roughly 88% were seen once. The sequencing input was blood. Every receptor here comes from a woman aged 25 to 39 in good health.

This chain connects TRBV5-1 to TRBJ2-1; 7 nucleotides agree with TRBD1. The germline CDR1 and CDR2 sequences are SGHRS and YFSETQ. V trimming: 2 bases; J trimming: 14 bases; junction bases outside the gene matches: 16. The CDR3 covers 15 residues. The CDR3 protein is CASSFSQGVDRREFF. CDR3 DNA: TGCGCCAGCAGCTTTTCCCAGGGGGTGGATCGGCGTGAGTTCTTC.

The chain joins TRBV2 to TRBJ2-2; D is possibly TRBD1 (5 bases). This CDR3 has 17 amino acids. Germline V gene data show CDR1 as SNHLY and CDR2 as FYNNEI. The ends were cut back, 2 bases at V and 0 bases at J, with 13 bases in the middle. This CDR3 is CASSELSRRANTGELFF. CDR3 DNA sequence: TGTGCCAGCAGTGAACTTTCCCGCAGGGCGAACACCGGGGAGCTGTTTTTT.

The chain combines TRBV9 with TRBJ2-7; the D is unclear. Germline V gene data show CDR1 as SGDLS and CDR2 as YYNGEE. The CDR3 is 13 amino acids. V lost 0 bases and J 5 bases, leaving 9 bases between the germline ends. CDR3 DNA: TGTGCCAGCAGCGTAGCAAGCTGGGACGAGCAGTACTTC. It yields the protein CASSVASWDEQYF.

This rearrangement joins TRBV11-2 to TRBJ1-5, with D unclear. This CDR3 has 15 amino acids. Germline lookup yields CDR1 SGHAT and CDR2 FQNNGV. Trimming shortened V by 0 bases and J by 3 bases, and 9 bases separated the two germline ends. This chain's CDR3 is CASSLDPGVNQPQHF. As DNA, the CDR3 is TGTGCCAGCAGCTTAGATCCCGGCGTCAATCAGCCCCAGCATTTT. The entire variable domain, with the rest obtained from reference TRBV11-2 and TRBJ1-5, is as follows: EAGVAQSPRYKIIEKRQSVAFWCNPISGHATLYWYQQILGQGPKLLIQFQNNGVVDDSQLPKDRFSAERLKGVDSTLKIQPAKLEDSAVYLCASSLDPGVNQPQHFGDGTRLSIL.

This rearrangement joins TRBV25-1 to TRBJ2-2; 8 positions agree with TRBD1. The V segment lost 3 bases and the J segment 4 bases; nucleotides outside the gene matches: 4. This CDR3 has 15 residues. Germline-derived CDR1 and CDR2 are MGHDK and SYGVNS. Here the CDR3 reads CASSDRGRSTGELFF. In DNA form, the CDR3 reads TGTGCCAGCAGTGACAGGGGGCGAAGCACCGGGGAGCTGTTTTTT.

The chain has TRBV3-1 (or the pseudogene TRBV3-2) and TRBJ2-7; no reliable D call. Trimming left V 6 bases short and J 2 bases short, with 8 bases between. Germline CDR1 reads LGHDT; CDR2 reads YNNKEL (reference sequence). CDR3 length: 12 amino acids. CDR3 bases: TGTGCCAGCAGTGGATCCCCCTACGAGCAGTACTTC. As protein: CASSGSPYEQYF.

The chain links TRBV7-2 to TRBJ2-7; D is uncertain. The CDR3 is 13 amino acids. CDR1 SGHTA and CDR2 FQGNSA come from the germline V gene. The germline V and J ends were trimmed by 6 bases and 0 bases, with 9 bases remaining between them. CDR3 residues: CASSRGVSYEQYF. The CDR3 DNA reads TGTGCCAGCAGTCGAGGAGTCTCCTACGAGCAGTACTTC.

The chain is built from TRBV2 and TRBJ1-5; D is unresolved. V dropped 6 bases and J dropped 4 bases, with 16 bases sitting between them. There are 15 residues in the CDR3. CDR1 SNHLY and CDR2 FYNNEI come from the germline V gene. The CDR3 spells CASRRDSEVNQPQHF. As DNA, the CDR3 is TGTGCCAGCAGGAGAGACTCCGAAGTAAATCAGCCCCAGCATTTT.

The chain employs TRBV2 and TRBJ1-1; 8 positions match TRBD1. The CDR3 is made up of 15 amino acids. CDR1 is SNHLY and CDR2 is FYNNEI in the germline V gene. The V gene end was trimmed by 7 bases and the J gene end by 2 bases; junction bases not matched to a gene: 9. The CDR3 reads CASKFRQGLNTEAFF. In nucleotides, the CDR3 is TGTGCCAGCAAGTTTAGACAGGGGCTCAACACTGAAGCTTTCTTT.

The J gene is TRBJ1-1, the V gene TRBV19; unclear D gene. The CDR3 covers 11 residues. The V and J ends lost 7 bases and 2 bases respectively, with 5 bases between them. Looked up from germline, CDR1 is LNHDA and CDR2 is SQIVND (reference sequence). CDR3 sequence (DNA): TGTGCCAGTATGCGTAACACTGAAGCTTTCTTT. Its protein product is CASMRNTEAFF.

J is TRBJ2-3 and V is TRBV19; D call uncertain. Trimming pared 3 bases from V and 1 base from J, leaving 5 bases between. The length of the CDR3 is 13 residues. From germline, CDR1 is LNHDA and CDR2 SQIVND (reference sequence). The CDR3 sequence is CASSIGGTDTQYF. As DNA, the CDR3 is TGTGCCAGTAGTATTGGTGGCACAGATACGCAGTATTTT.

The rearrangement links TRBV28 to TRBJ1-1; D perhaps matches TRBD1 (6 bases). Trimming cost V 8 bases and J 3 bases, with 13 bases left between them. The CDR3 has 13 residues. The V gene's germline CDR1 is MDHEN and CDR2 SYDVKM. Written as DNA, the CDR3 is TGTGCCAGCGGCACAGGGCAGGACACTGAAGCTTTCTTT. Protein: CASGTGQDTEAFF.

This clone appeared once. The genes are TRBV1 and TRBJ1-4; TRBD1, the table's D call, lacks a check against the DNA. TRBV1 is noted as a pseudogene. The CDR3 spans 16 residues. CDR3 bases: TGCACCAGCAGCCAAGATGGGGGGACAGGGAGTGAAAAACTGTTTTTT. Amino acids: CTSSQDGGTGSEKLFF.

J is TRBJ1-5 and V is TRBV6-1, with a possible D match to TRBD1 (5 bases). The CDR3 has 14 residues. Germline values: CDR1 MNHNS, CDR2 SASEGT. V was pared by 1 base and J by 6 bases, with 10 bases between. The CDR3 DNA reads as TGTGCCAGCAGTGAAGGCAGGGTCGGTCAGCCCCAGCATTTT. Translating it yields CASSEGRVGQPQHF.

For the CDR3, the DNA is TGTGCCAGCAGCTTCGGAGACAGAATTAATCAGCCCCAGCATTTT. Translated, it gives CASSFGDRINQPQHF. The rearrangement links TRBV7-2 to TRBJ1-5; D perhaps matches TRBD1 (5 bases). Germline V gene lookup returns CDR1 SGHTA and CDR2 FQGNSA. The CDR3 length is 15 residues. V dropped 3 bases and J dropped 4 bases, with 13 bases sitting between them. The variable domain in full, completed from reference TRBV7-2 and TRBJ1-5, reads GAGVSQSPSNKVTEKGKDVELRCDPISGHTALYWYRQSLGQGLEFLIYFQGNSAPDKSGLPSDRFSAERTGGSVSTLTIQRTQQEDSAVYLCASSFGDRINQPQHFGDGTRLSIL.

The chain joins TRBV29-1 to TRBJ1-1; unclear D gene. The CDR3 sequence is 11 residues long. Looked up from germline, CDR1 is SQVTM and CDR2 is ANQGSEA. Trimming took 0 bases from V and 11 from J, leaving 10 bases between them. The CDR3 here is CSVEDAPDAFF. In DNA, the CDR3 is TGCAGCGTTGAAGATGCCCCCGATGCTTTCTTT.

J is TRBJ2-7 and V is TRBV11-3; the match to TRBD2 covers 7 bases. The CDR3 is 15 amino acids. Germline loops: CDR1 SGHNT, CDR2 YENEEA. After removal of 2 bases from V and 5 bases from J, the junction contained 9 bases not matched to a gene. The CDR3 coding sequence is TGTGCCAGCAGCTTACCCCGGGGAGGGACGGACGAGCAGTACGTC. Protein: CASSLPRGGTDEQYV.

V usage is TRBV11-3 and J usage is TRBJ2-5, with 7 bases identical to TRBD1. Germline V gene sequence: CDR1 SGHNT, CDR2 YENEEA. Trimming at V came to 8 bases and at J to 4 bases, leaving 7 bases not matched to a gene. CDR3 length: 13 amino acids. The CDR3 loop reads CASSPGGGETQYF. Written as DNA, the CDR3 is TGTGCCAGCTCCCCAGGGGGTGGAGAGACCCAGTACTTC.

V and J are TRBV5-6 and TRBJ2-3; 7 bases are shared with TRBD2. Germline CDR1 and CDR2: SGHDT and YYEEEE. Trimming took 4 bases from V and 0 from J; bases not matched to a gene: 8. There are 16 residues in the CDR3. As DNA, the CDR3 is TGTGCCAGCAGCCCGGCCGGGAGGACTAGCACAGATACGCAGTATTTT. This encodes CASSPAGRTSTDTQYF.

The chain combines TRBV5-4 with TRBJ1-1; D gene unclear. Germline loops: CDR1 SGHNT, CDR2 YYREEE (reference sequence). This CDR3 contains 14 residues. Trimming removed 4 bases at V and 1 base at J, with 11 bases between. For the CDR3, the DNA is TGTGCCAGCAGCCGAGAACATAAGAACACTGAAGCTTTCTTT. Amino acids: CASSREHKNTEAFF.

V usage is TRBV4-1 and J usage is TRBJ2-5; D not certain. Germline V CDR1 and CDR2: MGHRA, YSYEKL. V lost 4 bases and J lost 5, with 17 bases in between. The CDR3 sequence is 15 residues long. CDR3: CASSRGMGIGETQYF. Written as DNA, the CDR3 is TGCGCCAGCAGCCGTGGGATGGGGATTGGGGAGACCCAGTACTTC.